The 9 T cell receptor beta chains below come from one sample, sequenced in a study of control samples from healthy donors and cancer patients. Profiling relied on immunoSEQ multiplex PCR, and the TCRdb table lists in-frame clones only, not all of them. This table has approximately 70,000 clones, over 75% appearing once. Input material: blood. These receptors all come from a man aged 45-60 years in good health.

This chain connects TRBV9 to TRBJ1-1; D is undetermined. CDR3 length: 15 amino acids. Germline CDR1 and CDR2: SGDLS and YYNGEE. Trimming cost V 0 bases and J 1 base, with 10 bases left between them. CDR3 amino acids: CASSVGTLGNTEAFF. CDR3 nucleotides: TGTGCCAGCAGCGTAGGGACCCTAGGGAACACTGAAGCTTTCTTT.

This clone was found a few times. The gene calls are TRBV27 and TRBJ1-2, with D possibly being TRBD1 (5 bases). The CDR3 is 18 amino acids. V lost 6 bases and J 3 bases, leaving 26 bases between the germline ends. Germline CDR1 MNHEY, CDR2 SMNVEV (reference sequence). CDR3 in amino acids: CASSKFGRTLTKDYGYTF. The CDR3, as DNA: TGTGCCAGCAGCAAGTTTGGACGGACACTAACTAAGGACTATGGCTACACCTTC.

In its sample, this clone was seen once. The V gene is TRBV4-1, the J gene TRBJ2-1, with a possible D match to TRBD2 (6 bases). V was cut by 0 bases and J by 5 bases, with 11 bases left in between. Germline V CDR1 and CDR2: MGHRA, YSYEKL. The CDR3 is 15 residues long. The CDR3 DNA sequence: TGCGCCAGCAGCCAAGAACCTAGCGATAACAATGAGCAGTTCTTC. It is translated as CASSQEPSDNNEQFF.

The V gene is TRBV10-1, the J gene TRBJ1-1, with TRBD1 matching 7 bases. J gave up 2 bases and V 6 bases, and 12 bases lay outside the gene matches. CDR3 size: 16 residues. Germline values: CDR1 WNHNN, CDR2 SYGVQD (reference sequence). CDR3 nucleotide sequence: TGCGCCAGCAGCCCACCGAGGAAGGGGGCAAACACTGAAGCTTTCTTT. Amino acids: CASSPPRKGANTEAFF.

The gene calls are TRBV6-2 or TRBV6-3 and TRBJ2-1; D may be TRBD2 (6 bases). Germline CDR1 MNHEY, CDR2 SVGEGT. V was pared by 5 bases and J by 1 base, with 18 bases between. This CDR3 has 17 amino acids. In DNA form, the CDR3 reads TGTGCCAGCAGTGGGTGGGGGGTAACTAGTTCCTACAATGAGCAGTTCTTC. Protein sequence: CASSGWGVTSSYNEQFF.

As DNA, the CDR3 is TGTGCCAGCAGCCGAGACCATAGGGGGAACTATGGCTACACCTTC. As protein: CASSRDHRGNYGYTF. The genes are TRBV7-6 and TRBJ1-2, with a tentative D call TRBD1 (6 bases). The V end lost 5 bases, the J end lost 2 bases, and 15 bases lay between the germline ends. The CDR3 totals 15 residues. Germline CDR1 is SGHVS and CDR2 is FNYEAQ.

The V call is TRBV18, the J call TRBJ2-1; TRBD1 aligns across 7 bases. The junction had 5 bases not matched to a gene; V was cut back by 3 bases and J by 3 bases. The germline V gene has CDR1 KGHSH and CDR2 LQKENI. The CDR3 contains 15 residues. CDR3 sequence: CASSPRDRDYNEQFF. CDR3 nucleotides: TGTGCCAGCTCACCCCGGGACAGAGACTACAATGAGCAGTTCTTC.

The rearrangement links TRBV18 to TRBJ1-2, with D hard to call. Trimming removed 5 bases at V and 1 base at J, with 11 bases between. The CDR3 is made up of 14 amino acids. Germline V CDR1 and CDR2: KGHSH, LQKENI. The CDR3: CASSGRALNYGYTF. CDR3 coding DNA: TGTGCCAGCTCAGGAAGGGCCCTTAACTATGGCTACACCTTC.

This clone is large. The same CDR3 is also encoded by other DNA sequences in this sample. This chain uses TRBV9 with TRBJ2-1; possibly TRBD2 for D (6 bases). CDR3 size: 15 residues. Germline V gene data show CDR1 as SGDLS and CDR2 as YYNGEE. Trimming took off 1 base at V and 1 base at J, with 9 bases between the two ends. CDR3 DNA sequence: TGTGCCAGCAGCGTACGGGACTCATCCTACAATGAGCAGTTCTTC. Its protein is CASSVRDSSYNEQFF.